These 23 T cell receptor beta chains came from one sample sequenced in a study of cytomegalovirus exposure and HLA in healthy donors. 60 Vbeta and 13 Jbeta primers were used in PCR. The protocol was immunoSEQ multiplex PCR, while the TCRdb copy is restricted to in-frame clones and leaves out a portion. The profile covers about 130,000 clones, with about 80% appearing a single time and about 6.8% taken by the ten largest. Sequencing was done on a sample of PBMCs. The receptors shown here come from a man between 40 and 49 years old in good health and CMV-seropositive.

CDR3 sequence: CASSFTAGETQYF. The CDR3 DNA sequence: TGTGCCAGCAGTTTCACGGCGGGAGAGACCCAGTACTTC. V usage is TRBV27 and J usage is TRBJ2-5, with D tentatively TRBD2 (5 bases). Germline CDR1 and CDR2: MNHEY and SMNVEV (reference sequence). The CDR3 loop spans 13 amino acids. The ends were cut back, 3 bases at V and 4 bases at J, with 9 bases in the middle.

J is TRBJ2-3 and V is TRBV5-1, with TRBD2 matching over 13 bases. V shed 0 bases and J 9 bases; nucleotides not matched to a gene: 7. Per the germline V gene, CDR1 is SGHRS and CDR2 is YFSETQ. The CDR3 totals 16 residues. The chain's CDR3 is CASSLGTSGSGETQYF. The CDR3 DNA reads TGCGCCAGCAGCTTGGGGACTAGCGGGAGCGGGGAGACGCAGTATTTT.

The chain uses TRBV6-6 and TRBJ2-7; 7 nucleotides agree with TRBD2. The CDR3 has 15 residues. Germline V gene lookup returns CDR1 MNHNY and CDR2 SVGAGI (reference sequence). V lost 2 bases to trimming and J lost 2 bases; unmatched junction nucleotides: 6. The CDR3 DNA follows: TGTGCCAGCAGTTACCAGGCGGGAGCGACCTACGAGCAGTACTTC. This encodes CASSYQAGATYEQYF.

The J gene is TRBJ2-7, the V gene TRBV28; 8 positions agree with TRBD2. The germline V gene has CDR1 MDHEN and CDR2 SYDVKM. After removal of 5 bases from V and 7 bases from J, the junction contained 13 bases not matched to a gene. This CDR3 is 15 amino acids long. The CDR3 bases are TGTGCCAGCAGTCCCGGGGGGGCTAGTCCGTTTGAGCAGTACTTC. Translating it yields CASSPGGASPFEQYF.

The chain employs TRBV27 and TRBJ1-2; no clear D gene. V was shortened by 6 bases and J by 3 bases, with 26 bases between the two germline ends. This CDR3 has 18 residues. CDR1 is MNHEY and CDR2 is SMNVEV in the germline V gene (reference sequence). The CDR3 reads CASSARYRERLRDYGYTF. CDR3 in DNA: TGTGCCAGCAGCGCTAGATATCGGGAACGGTTAAGGGACTATGGCTACACCTTC.

The gene calls are TRBV6-1 and TRBJ2-7, with a possible D match to TRBD2 (6 bases). This CDR3 region has 14 residues. Trimming pared 6 bases from V and 3 bases from J, leaving 15 bases between. Germline lookup yields CDR1 MNHNS and CDR2 SASEGT. This CDR3 reads CASRSPGLSYEQYF. In nucleotides, the CDR3 is TGTGCCAGCAGGAGTCCGGGACTCAGCTACGAGCAGTACTTC.

The V and J genes are TRBV18 and TRBJ1-5, with 8 bases aligning to TRBD1. Germline trimming cut 2 bases from V and 3 bases from J; bases unmatched to any gene: 6. This CDR3 has 16 residues. Looked up from germline, CDR1 is KGHSH and CDR2 is LQKENI. The CDR3 is CASSPGTGLNNQPQHF. CDR3 sequence (DNA): TGTGCCAGCTCACCAGGGACAGGTTTAAACAATCAGCCCCAGCATTTT.

V and J are TRBV19 and TRBJ2-2; D might be TRBD2 (5 bases). Germline V CDR1 and CDR2: LNHDA, SQIVND (reference sequence). V was trimmed by 8 bases and J by 4 bases, leaving 14 bases between them. This CDR3 has 14 amino acids. In nucleotides, the CDR3 is TGTGCCAGTCGAGACCGCCGGGGCACCGGGGAGCTGTTTTTT. Protein: CASRDRRGTGELFF.

The rearrangement uses TRBV9 and TRBJ2-3; weak D call: TRBD2 (6 bases). CDR1 is SGDLS, CDR2 YYNGEE, per germline. The CDR3 sequence is 14 residues long. V lost 0 bases and J lost 3, with 8 bases in between. The CDR3 here is CASSVVGGTDTQYF. The CDR3 DNA sequence: TGTGCCAGCAGCGTAGTGGGGGGTACAGATACGCAGTATTTT. The full variable domain, in which reference TRBV9 and TRBJ2-3 provide the parts outside the CDR3, is DSGVTQTPKHLITATGQRVTLRCSPRSGDLSVYWYQQSLDQGLQFLIQYYNGEERAKGNILERFSAQQFPDLHSELNLSSLELGDSALYFCASSVVGGTDTQYFGPGTRLTVL.

This clone was recorded only once. The CDR3 here is CASSDWTGGGSPLHF. The CDR3 DNA reads TGTGCCAGCAGTGACTGGACAGGGGGAGGCTCACCCCTCCACTTT. The chain has TRBV27 and TRBJ1-6; 10 bases match TRBD1. This CDR3 is 15 amino acids long. J lost 10 bases, V lost 5 bases, and 8 bases had no gene match. The germline gives CDR1 MNHEY, CDR2 SMNVEV (reference sequence).

This clone has a handful of counts. This chain joins TRBV7-6 and TRBJ1-5; 8 positions match TRBD1. J was trimmed by 4 bases and V by 3 bases; bases with no gene match: 5. The CDR3 has 15 residues. Germline V gene lookup returns CDR1 SGHVS and CDR2 FNYEAQ. In DNA form, the CDR3 reads TGTGCCAGCAGCTTTTTCCAGGGGGCTAATCAGCCCCAGCATTTT. Translated, it gives CASSFFQGANQPQHF.

The rearrangement joins TRBV4-1 to TRBJ2-2; D uncertain. Trimming took off 6 bases at V and 0 bases at J, with 14 bases between the two ends. Germline V CDR1 and CDR2: MGHRA, YSYEKL. CDR3 length equals 16 residues. The CDR3 is CASSPNQFANTGELFF. Written as DNA, the CDR3 is TGCGCCAGCAGTCCGAATCAGTTCGCGAACACCGGGGAGCTGTTTTTT.

This chain joins TRBV23-1 and TRBJ1-1, with TRBD1 matching 8 bases. TRBV23-1 is labeled an ORF, and its function is uncertain. This CDR3 region has 15 residues. Unmatched junction bases numbered 9, after V lost 3 bases and J lost 6 bases. The CDR3 nucleotides read TGCGCCAGCAGTCAGTGCTCAGGGGGCTGGCCTGAAGCTTTCTTT. Amino acid sequence: CASSQCSGGWPEAFF.

This chain joins TRBV30 and TRBJ1-2; TRBD1 aligns across 8 bases. After removal of 2 bases from V and 5 bases from J, the junction contained 4 bases not matched to a gene. Per germline, CDR1 GTSNPN and CDR2 SVGIG (reference sequence). The CDR3 length is 13 residues. The CDR3 DNA follows: TGTGCCTGGAGTCGAACAGGGGGTTATGGCTACACCTTC. Translated: CAWSRTGGYGYTF.

This clone was detected once. V is TRBV12-5 and J is TRBJ1-3; no firm D call. V was shortened by 4 bases and J by 4 bases, with 20 bases between the two germline ends. This CDR3 is built from 17 residues. Germline CDR1 is LGHNT and CDR2 is FRNRAP. CDR3 protein: CASGYYVGEGRGNTIYF. The CDR3 DNA reads as TGTGCTAGTGGTTATTATGTGGGCGAAGGAAGGGGAAACACCATATATTTT. Variable domain in full (rest from reference TRBV12-5 and TRBJ1-3): DARVTQTPRHKVTEMGQEVTMRCQPILGHNTVFWYRQTMMQGLELLAYFRNRAPLDDSGMPKDRFSAEMPDATLATLKIQPSEPRDSAVYFCASGYYVGEGRGNTIYFGEGSWLTVV.

The chain links TRBV28 to TRBJ2-5, with TRBD2 matching over 9 bases. The CDR3 has 15 residues. Germline V lookup: CDR1 MDHEN, CDR2 SYDVKM. Losses at the gene ends were 5 bases for V and 5 bases for J; bases not matched to a gene: 9. The CDR3 DNA reads TGTGCCAGCAGTCCTCCAGCGGGAGGCTGGGAGACCCAGTACTTC. This codes for CASSPPAGGWETQYF.

The V and J genes are TRBV29-1 and TRBJ2-7, with 8 bases matching TRBD1. After removal of 7 bases from V and 0 bases from J, the junction contained 5 bases not matched to a gene. The germline V gene encodes CDR1 SQVTM and CDR2 ANQGSEA. This CDR3 is 13 amino acids long. CDR3 nucleotides: TGCAGCGCACGGACAGGGCACTCCTACGAGCAGTACTTC. Encoded protein: CSARTGHSYEQYF.

The V and J genes are TRBV5-1 and TRBJ2-3; possible D gene TRBD2, 5 bases. Germline-derived CDR1 and CDR2 are SGHRS and YFSETQ. This CDR3 has 13 residues. V was cut by 0 bases and J by 14 bases, with 16 bases left in between. Here the CDR3 reads CASSLGGEHPLYF. CDR3 coding DNA: TGCGCCAGCAGCTTGGGTGGGGAGCACCCCTTGTATTTT.

This clone came up once. The V call is TRBV13, the J call TRBJ2-1; 9 nucleotides line up with TRBD2. Germline V lookup: CDR1 PRHDT, CDR2 FYEKMQ (reference sequence). V was clipped by 5 bases and J by 7 bases; unmatched bases: 9. This CDR3 contains 15 residues. The CDR3 DNA reads as TGTGCCAGCAGCCCTCGGAGCGGGAGGAAAAATGAGCAGTTCTTC. Translating gives CASSPRSGRKNEQFF.

The rearrangement links TRBV7-8 to TRBJ2-7, with 13 bases lining up with TRBD2. There are 18 residues in the CDR3. Germline CDR1 and CDR2: SGHVS and FQNEAQ. V lost 1 base, J lost 3 bases, and 9 bases stayed unmatched. In DNA, the CDR3 is TGTGCCAGCAGCTTAGTTGGGACTAGCGGGATTATTCTCTACGAGCAGTACTTC. Translated, it gives CASSLVGTSGIILYEQYF.

V and J are TRBV4-1 and TRBJ1-4; 7 positions match TRBD1. Germline V lookup: CDR1 MGHRA, CDR2 YSYEKL. V lost 4 bases to trimming and J lost 12 bases; unmatched junction nucleotides: 8. The CDR3 covers 13 residues. CDR3 coding DNA: TGCGCCAGCAGCCTCCCCCAGGGGGTTCAACTGTTTTTT. This translates into CASSLPQGVQLFF.

The genes are TRBV2 and TRBJ2-6; no clear D. The CDR3 has 17 residues. The germline V and J ends were trimmed by 1 base and 4 bases, with 14 bases remaining between them. CDR1 and CDR2 from the germline V gene are SNHLY and FYNNEI. CDR3 in DNA: TGTGCCAGCAGTGAAGATTACAGCCTTGGAGGGGCCAACGTCCTGACTTTC. This encodes CASSEDYSLGGANVLTF.

The V and J genes are TRBV27 and TRBJ2-2; D uncertain. V was cut by 7 bases and J by 0 bases, with 12 bases left in between. CDR1 and CDR2 (germline): MNHEY, SMNVEV (reference sequence). The CDR3 runs 15 residues. The DNA for the CDR3 is TGTGCCAGCAAAATGGCGGTAACGAACACCGGGGAGCTGTTTTTT. Its protein is CASKMAVTNTGELFF.